This TCR beta chain is drawn from a study of blood T cell repertoires in COVID-19. Background on the study: PBMCs, B-cell-depleted T cells, or T cells were the source of the cDNA or gDNA that made up the material.

Method: immunoSEQ multiplex PCR; TCRdb's copy keeps in-frame clones and lacks some. This sample has around 130,000 clones, with 70% to 90% found just once. There are 18 residues in the CDR3. V was pared by 4 bases and J by 0 bases, with 21 bases between. Germline CDR1 and CDR2: SGDLS and YYNGEE. In terms of age and location, participants ranged from roughly 18 to 95 years and lived in around 22 US areas. The study counted Cohort 3 donors as recovered given two negative PCRs, clearance, or symptom resolution. This chain links TRBV9 with TRBJ2-3; tentative D call: TRBD2 (6 bases). Input material: PBMCs or T cells enriched from blood (not recorded which). The clonotype originates from a woman between 45 and 65 years old who had recovered from COVID-19. CDR3 DNA: TGTGCCAGCAGCCCACGCGGGGCGACAGCCACTAGCACAGATACGCAGTATTTT. Translation: CASSPRGATATSTDTQYF.